This TCR beta chain was identified in a study of immune reconstitution after stem cell transplant in scleroderma. The sample holds a few counts of this clonotype. The junction differs from germline at one of its ends, possibly a read error. CDR1 and CDR2 from the germline V gene are DFQATT and SNEGSKA (reference sequence). The CDR3 is 14 amino acids. Each CDR3 protein is one row after TCRdb ran MiXCR on the RT-PCR reads. The sample lists 970 or so distinct CDR3 sequences, approximately 9% occurring once. The V gene is TRBV20-1, the J gene TRBJ2-2, with D perhaps TRBD1 or TRBD2 (5 bases each). This clonotype was sampled from a male donor with systemic sclerosis. Sampling was done before or after autologous hematopoietic stem cell transplantation (not recorded which). This CDR3 is CSTRGAAFGGELFF. The CDR3 DNA reads TGCAGTACTAGGGGAGCGGCTTTTGGAGGGGAGCTGTTTTTT.